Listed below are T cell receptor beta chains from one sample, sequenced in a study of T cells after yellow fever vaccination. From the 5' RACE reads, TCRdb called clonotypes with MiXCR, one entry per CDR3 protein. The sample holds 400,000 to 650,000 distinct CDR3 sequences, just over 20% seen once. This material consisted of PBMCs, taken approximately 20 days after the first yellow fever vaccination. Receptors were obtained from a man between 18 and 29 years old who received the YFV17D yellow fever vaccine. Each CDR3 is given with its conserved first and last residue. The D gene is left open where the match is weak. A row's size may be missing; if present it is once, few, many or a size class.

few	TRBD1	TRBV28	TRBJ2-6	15	TGTGCCAGCAGTTTAGGGGACAGGGAGACCAACGTCCTGACTTTC	CASSLGDRETNVLTF
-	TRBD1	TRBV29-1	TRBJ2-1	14	TGCAGCGGCTGGCCAGGGGGACCCTACAATGAGCAGTTCTTC	CSGWPGGPYNEQFF
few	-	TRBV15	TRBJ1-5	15	TGTGCCACCGGACGGAGGGGAGGGGGCAATCAGCCCCAGCATTTT	CATGRRGGGNQPQHF
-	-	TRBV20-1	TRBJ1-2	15	TGCAGTGCTGATACAGGGTCCGGGAAGAGCTATGGCTACACCTTC	CSADTGSGKSYGYTF
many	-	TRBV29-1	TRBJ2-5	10	TGCAGCGTTGAAGAGGAGACCCAGTACTTC	CSVEEETQYF
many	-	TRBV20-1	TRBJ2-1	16	TGCAGTGCTAGAGGAACGGGCCACCGCTCCTACAATGAGCAGTTCTTC	CSARGTGHRSYNEQFF
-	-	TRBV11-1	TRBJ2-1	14	TGTGCCAGCAGCCGTGGGGGGAGTAGGAATGAGCAGTTCTTC	CASSRGGSRNEQFF
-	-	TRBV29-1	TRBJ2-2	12	TGCAGCGTTGCGAAGGACACCGGGGAGCTGTTTTTT	CSVAKDTGELFF
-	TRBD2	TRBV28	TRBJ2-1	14	TGTGCCAGCAATCTAGCGGGGACCTACAATGAGCAGTTCTTC	CASNLAGTYNEQFF
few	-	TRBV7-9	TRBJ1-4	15	TGTGCCAGCAGCTCTGGGCTTTCTCTGGGAGAAAAACTGTTTTTT	CASSSGLSLGEKLFF
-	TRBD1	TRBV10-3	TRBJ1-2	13	TGTGCCATCAGTGGTGGACAGGGCCGGGGCTACACCTTC	CAISGGQGRGYTF
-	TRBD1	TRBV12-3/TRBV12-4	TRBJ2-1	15	TGTGCCAGCAGTCGACGGACAGGGTATTACAATGAGCAGTTCTTC	CASSRRTGYYNEQFF
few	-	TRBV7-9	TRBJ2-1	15	TGTGCCAGCAGCTTAGGTTTTGACTTGGGCAATGAGCAGTTCTTC	CASSLGFDLGNEQFF
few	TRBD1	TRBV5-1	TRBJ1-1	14	TGCGCCAGCAGCTCGGGGACAGAGAACACTGAAGCTTTCTTT	CASSSGTENTEAFF
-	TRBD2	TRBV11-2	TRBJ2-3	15	TGTGCCAGCAGCTATAGCGGGGGAAACACAGATACGCAGTATTTT	CASSYSGGNTDTQYF
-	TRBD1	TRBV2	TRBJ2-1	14	TGTGCCAGCGGACAGGGGAGCTCCTACAATGAGCAGTTCTTC	CASGQGSSYNEQFF
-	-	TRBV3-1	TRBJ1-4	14	TGTGCCAGCAGCTCCGACAGGCCGAATGAAAAACTGTTTTTT	CASSSDRPNEKLFF
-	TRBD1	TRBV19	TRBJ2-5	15	TGTGCCAGTAGTTTTACAGGGGGCGCGCAAGAGACCCAGTACTTC	CASSFTGGAQETQYF
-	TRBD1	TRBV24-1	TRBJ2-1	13	TGTGCCACCGGACAGGGGGCACGCAATGAGCAGTTCTTC	CATGQGARNEQFF
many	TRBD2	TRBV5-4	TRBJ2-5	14	TGTGCCAGCAGCCCCTCCAGCGGGGAGGGGACCCAGTACTTC	CASSPSSGEGTQYF
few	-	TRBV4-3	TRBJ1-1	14	TGCGCCAGCAGCCCGGGGACTCTGGGCACTGAAGCTTTCTTT	CASSPGTLGTEAFF
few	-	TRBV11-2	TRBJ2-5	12	TGTGCCAGCAGCCACGGGGAAGGGACCCAGTACTTC	CASSHGEGTQYF
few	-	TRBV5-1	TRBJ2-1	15	TGCGCCAGCAGTTCCTATGCGGGGAGTTACAATGAGCAGTTCTTC	CASSSYAGSYNEQFF
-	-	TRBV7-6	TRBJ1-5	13	TGTGCCAGCAGCGTTGACCAGGATCAGCCCCAGCATTTT	CASSVDQDQPQHF